This TCR beta chain was identified in a study of cytomegalovirus exposure and HLA in healthy donors. Concerning this clone: No antigen is known for it.

Study observations and caveats: The authors reported that TCR beta sequences could predict HLA-A and HLA-B alleles. These predictions were accurate for most subjects in the first cohort. It was approximately 160 TCR beta chains that were listed as cytomegalovirus-associated.

PCR was performed using 60 Vbeta and 13 Jbeta primers. This table comes from immunoSEQ multiplex PCR, and its TCRdb copy is limited to in-frame clones, with some not included. The repertoire consists of approximately 130,000 clones, with 75% to 80% occurring once and the leading ten covering over 5%. CDR3 length: 19 amino acids. V was clipped by 4 bases and J by 4 bases; unmatched bases: 16. In germline, CDR1 is SNHLY, CDR2 FYNNEI. The sequence was collected from a woman in her 40s in good health and CMV-seronegative. The chain recombines TRBV2 with TRBJ2-3, with TRBD2 identical over 11 bases. Input material: PBMCs. The CDR3: CASSGGVAGGPGLADTQYF. CDR3 coding DNA: TGTGCCAGCAGTGGTGGGGTAGCGGGAGGGCCGGGTTTAGCAGATACGCAGTATTTT. Full variable domain (outside the CDR3, taken from reference TRBV2 and TRBJ2-3): EPEVTQTPSHQVTQMGQEVILRCVPISNHLYFYWYRQILGQKVEFLVSFYNNEISEKSEIFDDQFSVERPDGSNFTLKIRSTKLEDSAMYFCASSGGVAGGPGLADTQYFGPGTRLTVL.